This TCR beta chain was obtained from a study of blood T cell repertoires in COVID-19. Study details: Acute-phase and convalescent COVID-19 samples originated in the United States, Italy and Spain. T cells, B-cell-depleted T cells, or PBMCs supplied cDNA or gDNA.

The CDR3 sequence is 14 residues long. V lost 5 bases, J lost 10 bases, and 8 bases stayed unmatched. Germline-derived CDR1 and CDR2 are LNHNV and YYDKDF (reference sequence). Participants were placed into cohorts based on the clinical history they reported. The assay was immunoSEQ multiplex PCR, and TCRdb's table has in-frame clones only and misses some. The sample contains 250,000 to 300,000 clones, around 90% of which appear only once. The sequencing sample was made of PBMCs or T cells enriched from blood (not recorded which). The TCR comes from a woman aged 40 to 50 who had recovered from COVID-19. The chain recombines TRBV15 with TRBJ2-1; 10 bases map to TRBD2. The CDR3 here is CATSLAGVSREQFF. The DNA of the CDR3 is TGTGCCACCAGCCTAGCGGGAGTGAGTAGGGAGCAGTTCTTC.